The rows below give T cell receptor beta chains drawn from one sample of a study of identical twins. TCRdb passed the 5' RACE reads through MiXCR, listing each CDR3 protein once. The sample holds 120,000 to 150,000 distinct CDR3 sequences, around 3.5% seen once. The sequencing sample was made of memory T cells sorted from blood. The receptors here all came from a man between 18 and 29 years old in good health. Both conserved end residues are part of each CDR3. The D gene is left open where the match is weak. Rows may omit the clone size; those that give it use once, few, many or a size class.

D	V	J	size	CDR3	DNA
NA	TRBV12-3/TRBV12-4	TRBJ2-2	many	CASSLSRLGTGELFF	TGTGCCAGCAGTTTAAGTAGACTGGGCACCGGGGAGCTGTTTTTT
NA	TRBV5-1	TRBJ1-6	many	CASSPRTQSPLHF	TGCGCCAGCAGCCCAAGGACACAGTCACCCCTCCACTTT
TRBD2	TRBV12-3/TRBV12-4	TRBJ2-1	many	CASSFPGTSGRVEKFF	TGTGCCAGCAGTTTCCCCGGGACTAGCGGGAGGGTTGAGAAGTTCTTC
NA	TRBV7-2	TRBJ1-1	many	CASSLSPFRGKATEAFF	TGTGCCAGCAGCTTAAGCCCGTTTCGGGGGAAGGCCACTGAAGCTTTCTTT
TRBD2	TRBV5-1	TRBJ2-5	many	CASGKLGLAGTVETQYF	TGCGCCAGCGGGAAGTTGGGGCTAGCGGGAACGGTAGAGACCCAGTACTTC
TRBD2	TRBV12-3/TRBV12-4	TRBJ2-5	many	CASSLAGGPKETQYF	TGTGCCAGCAGTCTAGCGGGAGGGCCTAAGGAGACCCAGTACTTC
NA	TRBV6-1	TRBJ2-7	many	CASTRPGTYEQYF	TGTGCCAGCACTCGTCCCGGCACCTACGAGCAGTACTTC
NA	TRBV7-6	TRBJ2-5	NA	CASSLANDQETQYF	TGTGCCAGCAGCTTAGCGAACGACCAGGAGACCCAGTACTTC
NA	TRBV24-1	TRBJ2-3	many	CATSDAGEADTQYF	TGTGCCACCAGTGATGCAGGGGAGGCAGATACGCAGTATTTT
TRBD1	TRBV6-6	TRBJ1-4	few	CASRQGTDEKLFF	TGTGCCAGCAGACAGGGGACGGATGAAAAACTGTTTTTT
NA	TRBV29-1	TRBJ1-1	many	CSVGGPTEAFF	TGCAGCGTTGGAGGGCCCACTGAAGCTTTCTTT
NA	TRBV11-1	TRBJ2-6	many	CASSSIFLGHMSSGANVLTF	TGTGCCAGCAGCTCTATATTCCTAGGGCATATGAGCTCTGGGGCCAACGTCCTGACTTTC
NA	TRBV29-1	TRBJ2-5	many	CSFRDISETQYF	TGCAGCTTTCGGGACATTTCTGAGACCCAGTACTTC
NA	TRBV12-3/TRBV12-4	TRBJ2-2	many	CASSLGQNTGELFF	TGTGCCAGCAGTTTGGGACAGAACACCGGGGAGCTGTTTTTT
NA	TRBV20-1	TRBJ2-3	many	CSASGPGLDTDTQYF	TGCAGTGCTAGTGGTCCGGGACTTGACACAGATACGCAGTATTTT
NA	TRBV6-2/TRBV6-3	TRBJ2-3	few	CASSYSSRDTDTQYF	TGTGCCAGCAGTTACAGTTCCAGGGACACAGATACGCAGTATTTT
NA	TRBV10-1	TRBJ2-2	many	CASSQQGYRELFF	TGCGCCAGCAGCCAGCAAGGGTACCGGGAGCTGTTTTTT
TRBD2	TRBV4-2	TRBJ2-3	many	CASSQVSSGSDTDTQYF	TGTGCCAGCAGCCAAGTTTCTAGCGGGAGTGACACAGATACGCAGTATTTT
NA	TRBV18	TRBJ1-4	few	CASSPTLEGTNEKLFF	TGTGCCAGCTCACCCACACTGGAGGGAACTAATGAAAAACTGTTTTTT
TRBD2	TRBV20-1	TRBJ2-5	many	CSALSESGRGETQYF	TGCAGTGCTCTATCCGAGAGCGGGAGAGGAGAGACCCAGTACTTC
NA	TRBV15	TRBJ1-5	many	CATSSGHGNQPQHF	TGTGCCACCAGCAGTGGACATGGCAATCAGCCCCAGCATTTT
NA	TRBV7-9	TRBJ1-1	many	CASSLAVSGSGGEAFF	TGTGCCAGCAGCTTAGCCGTATCAGGTTCCGGTGGCGAAGCTTTCTTT
NA	TRBV7-6	TRBJ2-2	many	CASSYENTGELFF	TGTGCCAGCAGCTACGAGAACACCGGGGAGCTGTTTTTT
NA	TRBV5-5	TRBJ2-5	many	CASSFSGYETQYF	TGTGCCAGCAGCTTTAGTGGTTATGAGACCCAGTACTTC
TRBD1	TRBV12-3/TRBV12-4	TRBJ1-4	NA	CASTGTGEKLFF	TGTGCCAGCACCGGGACAGGGGAAAAACTGTTTTTT
NA	TRBV4-3	TRBJ2-5	many	CASSQVVREETQYF	TGCGCCAGCAGCCAAGTGGTAAGAGAAGAGACCCAGTACTTC
TRBD1	TRBV6-2/TRBV6-3	TRBJ2-7	many	CASSYNPGTGAYEQYF	TGTGCCAGCAGTTACAACCCGGGGACAGGGGCATACGAGCAGTACTTC
TRBD1	TRBV5-1	TRBJ2-1	many	CASSPTGDPGEQFF	TGCGCCAGCAGCCCCACAGGGGATCCGGGTGAGCAGTTCTTC
TRBD1	TRBV2	TRBJ2-1	NA	CASRTWTGIYNEQFF	TGTGCCAGCAGGACGTGGACAGGGATCTACAATGAGCAGTTCTTC
NA	TRBV7-2	TRBJ2-1	many	CASSLRADHEQFF	TGTGCCAGCAGCTTAAGAGCGGACCATGAGCAGTTCTTC
NA	TRBV7-2	TRBJ2-7	many	CASSLRGFGVPEQYF	TGTGCCAGCAGCTTAAGGGGGTTCGGGGTCCCCGAGCAGTACTTC
NA	TRBV7-2	TRBJ2-3	many	CASSLAFPGRTGDTQYF	TGTGCCAGCAGCTTAGCATTCCCGGGTCGGACGGGGGATACGCAGTATTTT
NA	TRBV30	TRBJ1-4	few	CAYLNEKLFF	TGTGCCTACTTGAATGAAAAACTGTTTTTT
NA	TRBV11-2	TRBJ2-1	many	CASSLAGVPGASEQFF	TGTGCCAGCAGCTTAGCTGGGGTCCCCGGAGCGAGTGAGCAGTTCTTC
NA	TRBV7-9	TRBJ2-2	many	CASSLPPTPGELFF	TGTGCCAGCAGCTTACCACCCACCCCCGGGGAGCTGTTTTTT
NA	TRBV29-1	TRBJ2-7	many	CSQGSGRAYEQYF	TGCAGCCAGGGATCGGGCCGCGCCTACGAGCAGTACTTC
NA	TRBV3-1	TRBJ2-2	many	CASSQDGSGPGELFF	TGTGCCAGCAGCCAAGACGGAAGCGGGCCCGGGGAGCTGTTTTTT
NA	TRBV9	TRBJ2-7	many	CASSPPPDGSYEQYF	TGTGCCAGCAGCCCCCCCCCGGACGGGTCCTACGAGCAGTACTTC
NA	TRBV2	TRBJ2-5	few	CASMGGRQQETQYF	TGTGCCAGCATGGGGGGGCGACAGCAAGAGACCCAGTACTTC
NA	TRBV11-2	TRBJ2-2	many	CASSLGGPGELFF	TGTGCCAGCAGCTTAGGCGGTCCCGGGGAGCTGTTTTTT